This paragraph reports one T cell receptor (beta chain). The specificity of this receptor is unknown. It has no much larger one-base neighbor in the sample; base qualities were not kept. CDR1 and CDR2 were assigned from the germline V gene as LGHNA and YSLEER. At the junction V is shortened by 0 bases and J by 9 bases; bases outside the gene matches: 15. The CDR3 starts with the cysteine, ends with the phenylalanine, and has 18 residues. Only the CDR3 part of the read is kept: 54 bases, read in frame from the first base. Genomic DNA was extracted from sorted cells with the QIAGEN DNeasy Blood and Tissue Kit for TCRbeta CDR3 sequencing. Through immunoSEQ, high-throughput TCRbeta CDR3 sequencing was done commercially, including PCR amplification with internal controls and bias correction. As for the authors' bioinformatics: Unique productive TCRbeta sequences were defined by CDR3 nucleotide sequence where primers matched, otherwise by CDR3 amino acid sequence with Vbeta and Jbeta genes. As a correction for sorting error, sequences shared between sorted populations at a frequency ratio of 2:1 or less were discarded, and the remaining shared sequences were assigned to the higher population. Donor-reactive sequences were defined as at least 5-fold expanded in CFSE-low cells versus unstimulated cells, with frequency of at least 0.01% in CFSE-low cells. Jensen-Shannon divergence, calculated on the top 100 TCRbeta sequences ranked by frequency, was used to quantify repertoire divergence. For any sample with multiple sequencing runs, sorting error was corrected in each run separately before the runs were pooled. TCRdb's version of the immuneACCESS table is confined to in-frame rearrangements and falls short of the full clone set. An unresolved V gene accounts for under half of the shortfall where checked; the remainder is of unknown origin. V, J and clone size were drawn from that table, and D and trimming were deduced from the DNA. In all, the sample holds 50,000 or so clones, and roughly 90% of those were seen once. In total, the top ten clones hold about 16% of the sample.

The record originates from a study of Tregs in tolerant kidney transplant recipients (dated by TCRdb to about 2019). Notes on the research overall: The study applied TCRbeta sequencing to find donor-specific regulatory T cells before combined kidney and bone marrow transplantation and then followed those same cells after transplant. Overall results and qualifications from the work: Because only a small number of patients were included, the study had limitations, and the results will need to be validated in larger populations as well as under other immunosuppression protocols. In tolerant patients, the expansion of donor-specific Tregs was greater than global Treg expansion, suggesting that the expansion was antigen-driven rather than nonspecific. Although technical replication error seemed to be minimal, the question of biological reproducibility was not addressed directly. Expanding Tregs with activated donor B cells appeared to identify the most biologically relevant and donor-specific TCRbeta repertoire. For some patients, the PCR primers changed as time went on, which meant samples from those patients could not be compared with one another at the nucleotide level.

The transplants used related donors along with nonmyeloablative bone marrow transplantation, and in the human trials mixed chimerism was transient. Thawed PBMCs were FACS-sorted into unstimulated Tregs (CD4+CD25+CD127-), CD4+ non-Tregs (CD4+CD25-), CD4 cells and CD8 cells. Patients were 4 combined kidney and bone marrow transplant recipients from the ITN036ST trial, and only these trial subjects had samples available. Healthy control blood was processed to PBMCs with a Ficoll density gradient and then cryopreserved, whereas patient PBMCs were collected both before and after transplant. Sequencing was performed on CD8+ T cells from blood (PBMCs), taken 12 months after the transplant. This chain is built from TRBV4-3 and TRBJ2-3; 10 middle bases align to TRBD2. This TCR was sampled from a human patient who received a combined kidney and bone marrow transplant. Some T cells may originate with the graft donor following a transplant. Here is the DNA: TGCGCCAGCAGCCAAGACGGGCTAGTGGTAGCGGGGGGCGGCACGCAGTATTTT. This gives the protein CASSQDGLVVAGGGTQYF.